This T cell receptor (beta chain) derives from a study of prognosis after radiotherapy for stage I lung cancer. CDR3 length: 15 amino acids. The germline gives CDR1 SGHAT, CDR2 FQNNGV. Trimming cost V 0 bases and J 8 bases, with 11 bases left between them. With two-round multiplex PCR, TCR beta CDR3 sequences were amplified from genomic DNA. The first round of PCR was done with primers that matched each TRBV and TRBJ gene. TCRdb called the multiplex PCR reads again in MiXCR, with one record for every CDR3 protein. The table records more than 15,000 distinct CDR3 sequences, more than 35% of them present only once. This clonotype was seen many times. A much larger clone differs by one base, so this may be a read error.

The receptor's source is a donor aged 50 or older with non-small cell lung cancer. The sample here was PBMCs, taken before or after stereotactic body radiation therapy (not recorded which). The genes are TRBV11-2 and TRBJ1-6; D may be TRBD1 (5 bases). The DNA of the CDR3 is TGTGCCAGCAGCTTAGAGATCCAGGGACATTCACCCCTCCACTTT. Amino acids: CASSLEIQGHSPLHF.